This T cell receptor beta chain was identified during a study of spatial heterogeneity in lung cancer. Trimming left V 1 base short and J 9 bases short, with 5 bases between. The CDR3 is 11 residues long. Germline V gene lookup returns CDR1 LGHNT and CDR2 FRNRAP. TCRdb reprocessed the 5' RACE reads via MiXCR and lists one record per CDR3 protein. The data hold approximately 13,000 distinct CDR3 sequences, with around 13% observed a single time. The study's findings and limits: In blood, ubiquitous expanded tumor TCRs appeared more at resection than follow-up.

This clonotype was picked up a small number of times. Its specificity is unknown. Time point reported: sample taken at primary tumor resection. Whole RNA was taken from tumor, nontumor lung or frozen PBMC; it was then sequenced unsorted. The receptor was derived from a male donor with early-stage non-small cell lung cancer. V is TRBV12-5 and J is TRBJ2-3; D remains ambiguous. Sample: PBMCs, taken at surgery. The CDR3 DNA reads TGTGCTAGTGGTTTGGAAAACACGCAGTATTTT. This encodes CASGLENTQYF.